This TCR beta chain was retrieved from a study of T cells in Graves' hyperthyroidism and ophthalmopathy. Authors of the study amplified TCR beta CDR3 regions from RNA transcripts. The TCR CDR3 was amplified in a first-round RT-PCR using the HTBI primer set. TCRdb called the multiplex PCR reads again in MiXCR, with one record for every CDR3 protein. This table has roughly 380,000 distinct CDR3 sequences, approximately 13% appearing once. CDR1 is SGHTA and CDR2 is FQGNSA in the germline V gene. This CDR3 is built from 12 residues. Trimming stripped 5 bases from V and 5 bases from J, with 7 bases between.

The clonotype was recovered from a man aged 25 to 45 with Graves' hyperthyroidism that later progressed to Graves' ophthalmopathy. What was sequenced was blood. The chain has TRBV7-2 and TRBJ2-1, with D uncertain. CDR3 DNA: TGTGCCAGCAGCCGACCTCACAATGAGCAGTTCTTC. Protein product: CASSRPHNEQFF.